The 29 T cell receptor beta chains given below trace back to one sample, sequenced in a study of a mutant IDH1 vaccine in newly diagnosed glioma. Here immunoSEQ multiplex PCR was the method, and the copy in TCRdb shows in-frame clones only, minus some. The profile shows 30,000 to 40,000 clones, about 80% of them singletons. Time point here: week 35, safety follow-up. The vaccine gave 300 ug of a 20-mer mutant IDH1 peptide subcutaneously per dose. No cognate antigen is known for these TCRs. The starting material was PBMCs, obtained from a glioma patient whose treatment included an IDH1 peptide vaccine. The receptors derive from a man aged 40-49 years with glioma. Some clones in this sample may be carry-over from other donors' samples.

V and J are TRBV28 and TRBJ1-1; 12 bases fit TRBD1. The CDR3 runs to 16 residues. The V gene's germline CDR1 is MDHEN and CDR2 SYDVKM. V was pared by 3 bases and J by 3 bases, with 5 bases of the junction left unmatched. Here the CDR3 reads CASSFGTGGKDTEAFF. As DNA, the CDR3 is TGTGCCAGCAGTTTCGGGACAGGGGGCAAGGACACTGAAGCTTTCTTT.

The V gene is TRBV29-1, the J gene TRBJ1-2; 8 positions agree with TRBD1. Germline assignment: CDR1 SQVTM and CDR2 ANQGSEA. This CDR3 is built from 12 residues. Germline trimming cut 4 bases from V and 14 bases from J; bases unmatched to any gene: 12. The CDR3 region is CSVVPRSTGATF. As DNA, the CDR3 is TGCAGCGTTGTTCCTCGGTCGACAGGGGCGACCTTC.

The J gene is TRBJ1-1, the V gene TRBV6-5; D is possibly TRBD1 (5 bases). From germline, CDR1 is MNHEY and CDR2 SVGAGI. V lost 2 bases and J 11 bases, leaving 15 bases between the germline ends. The CDR3 has 13 amino acids. In DNA, the CDR3 is TGTGCCAGCAGTTACGGGGGGGTAGGCTGGGCTTTCTTT. As protein: CASSYGGVGWAFF.

The chain is built from TRBV5-4 and TRBJ1-1; D possibly corresponds to TRBD1 (6 bases). V lost 4 bases and J 3 bases, leaving 19 bases between the germline ends. Germline assignment: CDR1 SGHNT and CDR2 YYREEE (reference sequence). This CDR3 has 16 amino acids. In DNA form, the CDR3 reads TGTGCCAGCAGCCCGGGACATTTGGAGTCGGACACTGAAGCTTTCTTT. This translates into CASSPGHLESDTEAFF.

The chain uses TRBV14 and TRBJ1-3, with unresolved D. This CDR3 comprises 12 residues. In germline, CDR1 is SGHDN, CDR2 FVKESK. V shed 5 bases and J shed 3 bases, with 5 bases lying between them. CDR3: CASSLGGNTIYF. DNA for the CDR3: TGTGCCAGCAGCTTGGGTGGAAACACCATATATTTT.

The rearrangement joins TRBV5-5 to TRBJ2-7; tentatively, D is TRBD2 (5 bases). CDR1 and CDR2 from the germline V gene are SGHKS and YYEKEE (reference sequence). Trimming removed 4 bases at V and 3 bases at J, with 17 bases between. This CDR3 region has 15 residues. The CDR3 coding sequence is TGTGCCAGCAGCGTGGGAGTAGCGTCTTACTACGAGCAGTACTTC. Amino acid sequence: CASSVGVASYYEQYF.

The J gene is TRBJ1-1, the V gene TRBV7-9; TRBD1 aligns across 7 bases. This CDR3 comprises 14 residues. Trimming took 7 bases from V and 6 from J; bases not matched to a gene: 11. Germline CDR1 SEHNR, CDR2 FQNEAQ (reference sequence). CDR3 coding DNA: TGTGCCAGCAACCCCTTTACAGGGGCCCCTGAAGCTTTCTTT. Translated: CASNPFTGAPEAFF.

The rearrangement joins TRBV19 to TRBJ2-1; 9 nucleotides align to TRBD1. The CDR3 runs to 16 residues. The germline gives CDR1 LNHDA, CDR2 SQIVND (reference sequence). V lost 0 bases to trimming and J lost 1 base; unmatched junction nucleotides: 1. The CDR3 coding sequence is TGTGCCAGTAGTATAGAGGGACAGGGTTCCTACAATGAGCAGTTCTTC. It is translated as CASSIEGQGSYNEQFF.

V is TRBV7-2 and J is TRBJ2-5; 11 bases match TRBD2. The V and J ends lost 5 bases and 12 bases, in that order; junction bases with no gene match: 14. Germline lookup yields CDR1 SGHTA and CDR2 FQGNSA. The CDR3 runs 15 residues. CDR3 sequence: CASSPRLLAGAAEYF. In DNA, the CDR3 is TGTGCCAGCAGCCCTCGGTTACTAGCGGGGGCCGCGGAGTACTTC.

This chain joins TRBV10-3 and TRBJ1-4, with D unclear. CDR3 length: 13 amino acids. Trimming removed 4 bases from V and 8 bases from J, with 11 bases in between. Germline V CDR1 and CDR2: ENHRY, SYGVKD. Here the CDR3 DNA reads TGTGCCATCAGTGGGGATCCGGGCGAAAAACTGTTTTTT. Protein product: CAISGDPGEKLFF.

The gene calls are TRBV6-1 and TRBJ2-1; tentatively, D is TRBD1 (6 bases). Trimming pared 4 bases from V and 2 bases from J, leaving 12 bases between. CDR3 size: 15 residues. The V gene's germline CDR1 is MNHNS and CDR2 SASEGT. CDR3 bases: TGTGCCAGCAGTGTAACGGGACAACCCTACAATGAGCAGTTCTTC. As protein: CASSVTGQPYNEQFF.

V usage is TRBV6-5 and J usage is TRBJ1-2; D remains ambiguous. V shed 10 bases and J shed 8 bases, with 20 bases lying between them. CDR1 is MNHEY, CDR2 SVGAGI, per germline. The CDR3 length is 13 residues. The CDR3 region has the DNA TGTGCCACCGGAAATTGGGCTATCGGAGGCTACACCTTC. Protein sequence: CATGNWAIGGYTF.

The chain joins TRBV5-4 to TRBJ1-1; the D gene is possibly TRBD1 (6 bases). Trimming removed 3 bases from V and 4 bases from J, with 19 bases in between. CDR3 length: 16 residues. Germline V gene lookup returns CDR1 SGHNT and CDR2 YYREEE (reference sequence). CDR3 loop: CASSSQGLSLGTEAFF. Here the CDR3 DNA reads TGTGCCAGCAGCTCACAGGGTCTCTCCTTAGGCACTGAAGCTTTCTTT.

The rearrangement links TRBV4-1 to TRBJ1-6; D unclear. V lost 0 bases to trimming and J lost 4 bases, with 10 bases between them. Germline lookup yields CDR1 MGHRA and CDR2 YSYEKL. This CDR3 contains 16 residues. The DNA of the CDR3 is TGCGCCAGCAGCCAAGAAGCGGGCAATTATAATTCACCCCTCCACTTT. This sequence encodes CASSQEAGNYNSPLHF.

V gene TRBV4-2 combines with J gene TRBJ1-1; TRBD1 agrees at 10 bases. The CDR3 is 16 residues long. Germline V gene data show CDR1 as LGHNA and CDR2 as YNFKEQ. Germline trimming cut 3 bases from V and 4 bases from J; bases unmatched to any gene: 8. The CDR3 sequence is CASSHLTGQGSTEAFF. The CDR3 nucleotides read TGTGCCAGCAGCCATCTCACGGGACAGGGGAGCACTGAAGCTTTCTTT.

The V and J genes are TRBV11-2 and TRBJ1-5; the D is unclear. Trimming stripped 1 base from V and 2 bases from J, with 6 bases between. There are 14 residues in the CDR3. CDR1 and CDR2 (germline): SGHAT, FQNNGV. The CDR3, as DNA: TGTGCCAGCAGCTTAGTTGGGGGCAATCAGCCCCAGCATTTT. This gives the protein CASSLVGGNQPQHF.

CDR3 sequence reads: CASSYSQGGGQPQHF. CDR3 sequence (DNA): TGTGCCAGCAGTTACTCACAGGGAGGAGGTCAGCCCCAGCATTTT. The J gene is TRBJ1-5, the V gene TRBV6-5; a possible D gene is TRBD1 (6 bases). The germline V gene has CDR1 MNHEY and CDR2 SVGAGI. V shed 0 bases and J shed 6 bases, with 12 bases lying between them. CDR3 size: 15 residues.

V gene TRBV19 combines with J gene TRBJ2-1; a weak D match, TRBD2 (6 bases). From germline, CDR1 is LNHDA and CDR2 SQIVND (reference sequence). The CDR3 covers 14 residues. V lost 3 bases, J lost 7 bases, and 13 bases lay in between. CDR3 protein: CASSILGEANEQFF. Written as DNA, the CDR3 is TGTGCCAGTAGTATCTTGGGGGAGGCAAATGAGCAGTTCTTC.

The V and J genes are TRBV4-3 and TRBJ2-1; D is ambiguous. The CDR3 has 19 residues. Trimming took 0 bases from V and 4 from J, leaving 22 bases between them. From germline, CDR1 is LGHNA and CDR2 YSLEER. The CDR3 protein is CASSQDPVNFAGPYNEQFF. For the CDR3, the DNA is TGCGCCAGCAGCCAAGATCCAGTTAACTTCGCCGGACCATACAATGAGCAGTTCTTC.

V usage is TRBV19 and J usage is TRBJ2-3; D is ambiguous. V lost 3 bases to trimming and J lost 0 bases, with 7 bases between them. The length of the CDR3 is 14 residues. The germline CDR1 and CDR2 sequences are LNHDA and SQIVND (reference sequence). CDR3: CASSITGSTDTQYF. Written as DNA, the CDR3 is TGTGCCAGTAGTATCACCGGCAGCACAGATACGCAGTATTTT.

J is TRBJ1-4 and V is TRBV9; 8 nucleotides line up with TRBD1. The CDR3 is 15 amino acids. From germline, CDR1 is SGDLS and CDR2 YYNGEE. V lost 4 bases to trimming and J lost 8 bases; unmatched junction nucleotides: 10. As DNA, the CDR3 is TGTGCCAGCAGCCTTCGTGGACAGGGACACGAAAAACTGTTTTTT. It specifies CASSLRGQGHEKLFF.

The chain has TRBV2 and TRBJ1-1, with a possible D match to TRBD1 (5 bases). Trimming removed 3 bases from V and 0 bases from J, with 8 bases in between. The CDR3 runs 14 residues. Germline-derived CDR1 and CDR2 are SNHLY and FYNNEI. The CDR3, as DNA: TGTGCCAGCAGTGACAGGGCCTTGAACACTGAAGCTTTCTTT. This translates into CASSDRALNTEAFF.

CDR3 region: CASSLVAGTDTQYF. The DNA for the CDR3 is TGTGCCAGCAGCTTAGTGGCTGGCACAGATACGCAGTATTTT. The chain recombines TRBV13 with TRBJ2-3; D gene uncertain. CDR1 PRHDT and CDR2 FYEKMQ come from the germline V gene (reference sequence). Trimming removed 1 base from V and 1 base from J, with 6 bases in between. The CDR3 totals 14 residues.

The rearrangement links TRBV9 to TRBJ2-3; 8 bases align to TRBD2. The CDR3 consists of 16 residues. The V gene end was trimmed by 4 bases and the J gene end by 1 base; junction bases not matched to a gene: 8. CDR1 SGDLS and CDR2 YYNGEE come from the germline V gene. The CDR3: CASSPTRGARTDTQYF. The DNA of the CDR3 is TGTGCCAGCAGCCCCACGCGGGGGGCGCGCACAGATACGCAGTATTTT. The full variable domain, in which reference TRBV9 and TRBJ2-3 provide the parts outside the CDR3, is DSGVTQTPKHLITATGQRVTLRCSPRSGDLSVYWYQQSLDQGLQFLIQYYNGEERAKGNILERFSAQQFPDLHSELNLSSLELGDSALYFCASSPTRGARTDTQYFGPGTRLTVL.

The rearrangement links TRBV6-5 to TRBJ1-4; TRBD1 is a possible D gene (6 bases). The V gene lost 7 bases and the J gene lost 3 bases, with 12 bases spanning the gap. The CDR3 sequence is 14 residues long. CDR1 and CDR2 (germline): MNHEY, SVGAGI. The CDR3 here is CASKSGVANEKLFF. The CDR3 bases are TGTGCCAGCAAATCAGGGGTAGCTAATGAAAAACTGTTTTTT.

The chain recombines TRBV18 with TRBJ1-1; no definite D call. Looked up from germline, CDR1 is KGHSH and CDR2 is LQKENI. This CDR3 has 11 amino acids. The ends were cut back, 6 bases at V and 3 bases at J, with 5 bases in the middle. CDR3 DNA sequence: TGTGCCAGCTCGGCGGACACTGAAGCTTTCTTT. Translation gives CASSADTEAFF.

The rearrangement joins TRBV10-1 to TRBJ1-1; D is possibly TRBD1 (6 bases). The ends were cut back, 6 bases at V and 4 bases at J, with 21 bases in the middle. This CDR3 contains 16 residues. CDR1 is WNHNN and CDR2 is SYGVQD in the germline V gene (reference sequence). The CDR3 sequence: CASSEDSIGRSTEAFF. The CDR3 bases are TGCGCCAGCAGCGAGGACAGTATAGGGAGGAGCACTGAAGCTTTCTTT.

This chain uses TRBV7-9 with TRBJ2-1; 13 nucleotides agree with TRBD2. Germline V CDR1 and CDR2: SEHNR, FQNEAQ (reference sequence). The CDR3 consists of 14 residues. The trim removed 3 bases at V and 8 bases at J, leaving 1 base unmatched. The CDR3 reads CASSFGLAGDEQFF. In DNA, the CDR3 is TGTGCCAGCAGCTTCGGACTAGCGGGGGATGAGCAGTTCTTC.

The chain links TRBV19 to TRBJ1-6; no clear D gene. This CDR3 has 14 amino acids. Trimming removed 2 bases at V and 10 bases at J, with 12 bases between. Per the germline V gene, CDR1 is LNHDA and CDR2 is SQIVND (reference sequence). Here the CDR3 DNA reads TGTGCCAGTAGTATATCGGAGCCTGAGTCACCCCTCCACTTT. Protein sequence: CASSISEPESPLHF. Variable domain in full (rest from reference TRBV19 and TRBJ1-6): DGGITQSPKYLFRKEGQNVTLSCEQNLNHDAMYWYRQDPGQGLRLIYYSQIVNDFQKGDIAEGYSVSREKKESFPLTVTSAQKNPTAFYLCASSISEPESPLHFGNGTRLTVT.